The source of this T cell receptor (beta chain) is a study of blood T cell repertoires in COVID-19. The germline V gene has CDR1 MGHDK and CDR2 SYGVNS. Between the trimmed V and J ends, which lost 3 bases and 4 bases, there was a span of 15 bases. This CDR3 spans 16 amino acids. Libraries were prepared by immunoSEQ multiplex PCR; TCRdb keeps only in-frame clonotypes and omits some of them. The sample contains fewer than 120,000 clones, around three quarters of which appear only once. The gene calls are TRBV25-1 and TRBJ1-4, with D tentatively TRBD1 (6 bases). The TCR comes from a woman aged 60-75 years with acute or convalescent COVID-19. The sequenced material came from peripheral blood. CDR3 nucleotide sequence: TGTGCCAGCAGTGACATCCGGACAGCAAGTAATGAAAAACTGTTTTTT. Amino acids: CASSDIRTASNEKLFF. Drawing the rest from reference TRBV25-1 and TRBJ1-4, the complete variable domain is EADIYQTPRYLVIGTGKKITLECSQTMGHDKMYWYQQDPGMELHLIHYSYGVNSTEKGDLSSESTVSRIRTEHFPLTLESARPSHTSQYLCASSDIRTASNEKLFFGSGTQLSVL.